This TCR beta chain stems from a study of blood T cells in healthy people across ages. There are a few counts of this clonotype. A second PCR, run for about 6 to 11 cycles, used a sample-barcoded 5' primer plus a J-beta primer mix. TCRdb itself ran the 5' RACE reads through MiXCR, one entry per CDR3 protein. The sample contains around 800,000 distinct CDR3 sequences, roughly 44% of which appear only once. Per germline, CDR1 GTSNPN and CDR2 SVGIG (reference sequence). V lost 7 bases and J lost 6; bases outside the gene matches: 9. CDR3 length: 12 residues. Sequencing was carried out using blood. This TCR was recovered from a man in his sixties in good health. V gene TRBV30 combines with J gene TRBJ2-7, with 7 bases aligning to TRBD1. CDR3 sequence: CAFRQGPREQYF. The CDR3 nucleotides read TGTGCCTTTCGACAGGGACCGCGCGAGCAGTACTTC.